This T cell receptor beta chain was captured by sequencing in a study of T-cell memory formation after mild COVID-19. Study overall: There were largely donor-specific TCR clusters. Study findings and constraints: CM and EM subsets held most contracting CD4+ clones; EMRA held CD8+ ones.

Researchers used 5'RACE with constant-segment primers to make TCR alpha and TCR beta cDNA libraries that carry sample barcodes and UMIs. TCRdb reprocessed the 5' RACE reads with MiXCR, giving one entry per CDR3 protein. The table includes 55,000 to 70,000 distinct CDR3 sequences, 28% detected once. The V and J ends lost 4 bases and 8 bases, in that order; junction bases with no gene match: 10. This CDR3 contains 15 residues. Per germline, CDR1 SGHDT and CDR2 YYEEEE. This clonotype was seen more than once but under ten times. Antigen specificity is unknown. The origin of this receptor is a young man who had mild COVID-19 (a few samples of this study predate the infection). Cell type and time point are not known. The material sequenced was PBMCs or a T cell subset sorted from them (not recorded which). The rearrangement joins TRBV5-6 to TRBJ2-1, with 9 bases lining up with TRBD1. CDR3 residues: CASSPPGQGIHEQFF. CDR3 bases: TGTGCCAGCAGCCCACCGGGACAGGGTATTCATGAGCAGTTCTTC.